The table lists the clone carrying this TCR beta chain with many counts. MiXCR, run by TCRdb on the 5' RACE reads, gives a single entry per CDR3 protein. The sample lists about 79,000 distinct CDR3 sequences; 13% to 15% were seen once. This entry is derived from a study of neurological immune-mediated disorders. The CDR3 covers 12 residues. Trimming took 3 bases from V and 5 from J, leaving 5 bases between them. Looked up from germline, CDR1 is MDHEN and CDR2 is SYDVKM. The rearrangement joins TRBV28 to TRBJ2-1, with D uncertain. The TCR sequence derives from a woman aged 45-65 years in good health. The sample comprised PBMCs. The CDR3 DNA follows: TGTGCCAGCAGTTTTTCTAACAATGAGCAGTTCTTC. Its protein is CASSFSNNEQFF. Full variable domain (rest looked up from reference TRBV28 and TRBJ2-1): DVKVTQSSRYLVKRTGEKVFLECVQDMDHENMFWYRQDPGLGLRLIYFSYDVKMKEKGDIPEGYSVSREKKERFSLILESASTNQTSMYLCASSFSNNEQFFGPGTRLTVL.